A selection of T cell receptor beta chains follows, all from one sample in a study of shared clonotypes between healthy human individuals. Produced via immunoSEQ multiplex PCR; TCRdb's table is partial and in-frame only. The top ten hold about 1.7% of the sample, which has around 1,900,000 clones, approximately 92% seen once. The material sequenced was naive CD8+ T cells from PBMCs. These receptors came from a man between 18 and 29 years old in good health. Some clones in this sample may be carry-over from other donors' samples. Each CDR3 is given with its conserved first and last residue. D genes are given only for firm matches. Size is stated for part of the rows, as once, few or many counts, or as a class when the clone is expanded.

V gene	J gene	CDR3 length	clone size	D gene	CDR3 protein	CDR3 DNA
TRBV7-9	TRBJ2-7	16	NA	TRBD1	CASSLLLGTGGYEQYF	TGTGCCAGCAGCTTGCTGTTGGGGACAGGGGGCTACGAGCAGTACTTC
TRBV7-2	TRBJ2-5	15	NA	TRBD1	CASSPSTGVAETQYF	TGTGCCAGCAGCCCATCGACAGGGGTCGCAGAGACCCAGTACTTC
TRBV28	TRBJ2-2	12	NA	NA	CASSLDTGELFF	TGTGCCAGCAGTCTCGACACCGGGGAGCTGTTTTTT
TRBV28	TRBJ1-1	16	NA	NA	CASSLFFQGYGTEAFF	TGTGCCAGCAGTTTGTTTTTTCAGGGCTATGGCACTGAAGCTTTCTTT
TRBV27	TRBJ2-7	14	NA	TRBD2	CASSSLAGPPGQYF	TGTGCCAGCAGTTCCCTAGCGGGGCCCCCTGGGCAGTACTTC
TRBV6-1	TRBJ2-7	15	NA	NA	CASTPMGVQSYEQYF	TGTGCCAGCACCCCCATGGGGGTCCAGTCTTACGAGCAGTACTTC
TRBV20-1	TRBJ2-1	11	NA	TRBD2	CVSGGNNEQFF	TGCGTCTCGGGAGGCAACAATGAGCAGTTCTTC
TRBV28	TRBJ2-3	12	NA	NA	CASRLGGDTQYF	TGTGCCAGCAGACTGGGGGGAGATACGCAGTATTTT
TRBV6-5	TRBJ1-5	16	NA	NA	CASSYSPGGGNQPQHF	TGTGCCAGCAGTTACTCCCCCGGGGGTGGCAATCAGCCCCAGCATTTT
TRBV5-4	TRBJ2-1	18	NA	TRBD2	CASSPTSGRAQGLDEQFF	TGTGCCAGCAGCCCAACTAGCGGGAGGGCCCAGGGGCTGGATGAGCAGTTCTTC
TRBV5-6	TRBJ2-1	11	NA	NA	CASSFGTLYFF	TGTGCCAGCAGCTTTGGGACTTTGTATTTCTTC
TRBV6-5	TRBJ2-1	14	NA	NA	CASSWRQSYNEQFF	TGTGCCAGCAGTTGGCGGCAGTCCTACAATGAGCAGTTCTTC
TRBV4-1	TRBJ2-3	13	NA	TRBD2	CATSGTPADTQYF	TGCGCCACCAGCGGGACCCCCGCAGATACGCAGTATTTT
TRBV7-9	TRBJ1-2	15	NA	NA	CASSLGSGGGDGYTF	TGTGCCAGCAGCTTAGGTTCTGGAGGGGGTGATGGCTACACCTTC
TRBV6-5	TRBJ1-1	12	NA	NA	CASSPTGLWAFF	TGTGCCAGCAGCCCAACTGGGCTGTGGGCTTTCTTT
TRBV7-9	TRBJ2-1	13	NA	NA	CASSFPWPNEQFF	TGTGCCAGCAGCTTTCCTTGGCCCAATGAGCAGTTCTTC
TRBV5-3	TRBJ2-7	13	NA	TRBD1	CARSPDRAGEQYF	TGTGCCAGAAGCCCGGACAGGGCGGGCGAGCAGTACTTC
TRBV7-2	TRBJ2-1	13	NA	NA	CASSLGLDNEQFF	TGTGCCAGCAGCTTGGGTTTGGACAATGAGCAGTTCTTC
TRBV7-3	TRBJ2-7	13	NA	NA	CASSLLGPNEQYF	TGTGCCAGCAGCTTATTGGGGCCCAACGAGCAGTACTTC
TRBV4-3	TRBJ2-3	17	NA	TRBD2	CASSQGLAGGPTDTQYF	TGCGCCAGCAGCCAGGGACTAGCGGGAGGGCCGACAGATACGCAGTATTTT
TRBV19	TRBJ2-7	15	NA	NA	CASSTDSEVYAEQYF	TGTGCCAGTAGTACGGACAGTGAAGTTTATGCCGAGCAGTACTTC
TRBV27	TRBJ2-7	14	NA	NA	CATKRGGGTYEQYF	TGTGCCACCAAGAGGGGAGGGGGGACCTACGAGCAGTACTTC
TRBV9	TRBJ2-7	14	NA	NA	CASSPSAPSYEQYF	TGTGCCAGCAGCCCGTCAGCTCCATCTTACGAGCAGTACTTC
TRBV9	TRBJ1-1	17	NA	NA	CASSVAGTGGLGTEAFF	TGTGCCAGCAGCGTAGCCGGAACGGGTGGTTTGGGCACTGAAGCTTTCTTT
TRBV7-7	TRBJ1-1	13	NA	NA	CASSRLVLSEAFF	TGTGCCAGCAGCCGTCTCGTCCTTTCTGAAGCTTTCTTT
TRBV7-8	TRBJ1-5	13	NA	NA	CASRGEWGQPQHF	TGTGCCAGCAGGGGGGAGTGGGGGCAGCCCCAGCATTTT
TRBV11-1	TRBJ2-7	14	NA	NA	CASKEEGVWYEQYF	TGTGCCAGCAAAGAGGAGGGGGTCTGGTACGAGCAGTACTTC
TRBV5-1	TRBJ1-1	15	NA	NA	CASSLDLGRHTEAFF	TGCGCCAGCAGCTTGGATCTGGGTCGGCACACTGAAGCTTTCTTT
TRBV19	TRBJ2-7	16	NA	NA	CASSIDWAETPYEQYF	TGTGCCAGTAGTATAGATTGGGCAGAAACCCCCTACGAGCAGTACTTC
TRBV7-9	TRBJ1-1	15	NA	TRBD1	CASSRRGQGVTEAFF	TGTGCCAGCAGCCGTAGGGGGCAGGGAGTCACTGAAGCTTTCTTT
TRBV10-3	TRBJ2-7	14	once	TRBD1	CAISTGTGDYEQYF	TGTGCCATCAGTACCGGGACAGGGGACTACGAGCAGTACTTC
TRBV5-6	TRBJ2-2	16	NA	TRBD2	CASSHGLGVSTGELFF	TGTGCCAGCAGCCACGGACTAGGGGTTTCCACCGGGGAGCTGTTTTTT
TRBV30	TRBJ2-1	14	NA	NA	CAGEMGRGHNEQFF	TGTGCCGGGGAAATGGGCAGGGGCCACAATGAGCAGTTCTTC
TRBV10-2	TRBJ2-7	19	NA	TRBD2	CASRDISGTSGRATYEQYF	TGCGCCAGCAGAGACATTTCCGGGACTAGCGGGAGAGCGACCTACGAGCAGTACTTC
TRBV5-1	TRBJ1-1	14	once	NA	CASSSEGRNTEAFF	TGCGCCAGCAGCTCCGAGGGCCGTAACACTGAAGCTTTCTTT
TRBV18	TRBJ1-5	15	NA	NA	CASSPLPNSNQPQHF	TGTGCCAGCTCACCCCTACCTAATAGCAATCAGCCCCAGCATTTT
TRBV25-1	TRBJ1-2	13	NA	TRBD1	CASSVGTVYGYTF	TGTGCCAGCAGCGTCGGGACAGTCTATGGCTACACCTTC
TRBV2	TRBJ2-2	16	NA	NA	CASSEPRTLNTGELFF	TGTGCCAGCAGTGAACCCCGGACCCTGAACACCGGGGAGCTGTTTTTT
TRBV10-3	TRBJ2-7	13	NA	NA	CAISASATYEQYF	TGTGCCATCAGCGCTAGCGCCACCTACGAGCAGTACTTC
TRBV6-6	TRBJ2-1	13	NA	NA	CASSYSGMHEQFF	TGTGCCAGCAGTTACTCAGGGATGCATGAGCAGTTCTTC
TRBV9	TRBJ2-3	15	NA	TRBD1	CASSTRDRPTDTQYF	TGTGCCAGCAGCACAAGGGACAGGCCCACAGATACGCAGTATTTT
TRBV4-2	TRBJ2-7	12	once	NA	CASSQDPDEQYF	TGTGCCAGCAGCCAAGATCCCGACGAGCAGTACTTC
TRBV9	TRBJ2-5	18	NA	NA	CASSHSEVAGPLGETQYF	TGTGCCAGCAGCCACTCCGAGGTGGCAGGGCCCTTGGGAGAGACCCAGTACTTC
TRBV10-3	TRBJ2-3	21	NA	TRBD2	CAISPLGRGASGRTSTDTQYF	TGTGCCATCAGTCCCCTAGGGCGGGGGGCTAGCGGGAGGACTAGCACAGATACGCAGTATTTT
TRBV6-5	TRBJ2-3	15	NA	NA	CASSYGTGSTDTQYF	TGTGCCAGCAGTTACGGGACGGGTAGCACAGATACGCAGTATTTT
TRBV9	TRBJ2-1	14	NA	NA	CASSPFDSYNEQFF	TGTGCCAGCAGCCCATTCGACAGCTACAATGAGCAGTTCTTC
TRBV7-9	TRBJ1-1	14	few	NA	CASSPTGGDTEAFF	TGTGCCAGCAGCCCCACTGGAGGGGACACTGAAGCTTTCTTT
TRBV28	TRBJ2-5	15	once	TRBD1	CASSSGDREIETQYF	TGTGCCAGCAGTTCGGGGGACAGGGAAATAGAGACCCAGTACTTC
TRBV28	TRBJ1-2	14	NA	NA	CASSWGRDTHGYTF	TGTGCCAGCAGTTGGGGACGGGACACCCATGGCTACACCTTC
TRBV29-1	TRBJ2-7	11	NA	NA	CSVEDLHEQYF	TGCAGCGTTGAAGATCTTCACGAGCAGTACTTC
TRBV5-6	TRBJ1-3	17	NA	NA	CASSFRARPYSGNTIYF	TGTGCCAGCAGCTTTCGGGCTCGTCCATACTCTGGAAACACCATATATTTT
TRBV7-2	TRBJ2-1	12	once	NA	CASSLVADEQFF	TGTGCCAGCAGCTTAGTGGCGGATGAGCAGTTCTTC
TRBV30	TRBJ2-1	11	NA	NA	CAWSVITEQFF	TGTGCCTGGAGTGTAATCACTGAGCAGTTCTTC
TRBV10-3	TRBJ2-7	17	NA	TRBD2	CAISEAGLAGASYEQYF	TGTGCCATCAGTGAAGCCGGACTAGCGGGTGCTTCCTACGAGCAGTACTTC
TRBV19	TRBJ2-1	14	NA	TRBD2	CASTSGRLWYEQFF	TGTGCCAGTACCAGCGGGAGATTGTGGTATGAGCAGTTCTTC